This T cell receptor beta chain derives from a study of cytomegalovirus exposure and HLA in healthy donors. Study-wide results and limits: According to a subsequent analysis, TCR clusters from the first cohort were inclined to appear together in the 90 to 150 validation repertoires. The CMV antigen specificity of a few CMV-associated chains was confirmed through in vitro analysis.

On this clone: Its antigen remains unidentified.

The assay was immunoSEQ multiplex PCR, and TCRdb's table has in-frame clones only and misses some. The sample lists about 110,000 clones, roughly 84% occurring once. The length of the CDR3 is 18 residues. Per the germline V gene, CDR1 is KGHSH and CDR2 is LQKENI. V lost 3 bases, J lost 0 bases, and 13 bases stayed unmatched. Specimen: PBMCs. The V and J genes are TRBV18 and TRBJ1-1, with 7 bases that match TRBD1. The origin of this receptor is a woman aged 18-29 years in good health and CMV-seronegative. This chain's CDR3 is CASSPTDRARAVNTEAFF. Written as DNA, the CDR3 is TGTGCCAGCTCACCCACCGACAGGGCGAGGGCCGTGAACACTGAAGCTTTCTTT.